A selection of T cell receptor beta chains follows, all from one sample in a study of shared clonotypes between healthy human individuals. TCRdb's table, derived via immunoSEQ multiplex PCR, lists solely in-frame clones and lacks some. Found here are a few million clones, about nine tenths of them singletons; the top ten hold approximately 0.39%. Specimen: naive CD4+ T cells from PBMCs. All receptors derive from a man between 18 and 35 years old in good health. Some clones in this sample may be carry-over from other donors' samples. The CDR3 runs from the conserved cysteine through the conserved F or W. A D gene is named only where the DNA matches it firmly. Part of the rows lack a size; the others show once, few, many or a class for expanded clones.

v_call,clone_size,j_call,d_call,cdr3_nt,cdr3_aa
TRBV7-2,.,TRBJ2-1,.,TGTGCCAGCAGCTTAGCTAGTCTCGGTGAGCAGTTCTTC,CASSLASLGEQFF
TRBV6-1,once,TRBJ1-5,.,TGTGCCAGCATTTCTACAGGAGGCAATCAGCCCCAGCATTTT,CASISTGGNQPQHF
TRBV9,.,TRBJ1-3,.,TGTGCCAGCAGCGCTGGGACACCCTCTGGAAACACCATATATTTT,CASSAGTPSGNTIYF
TRBV10-3,.,TRBJ2-5,.,TGTGCCATCAGTGAAGATCGGGGAGTCCAAGAGACCCAGTACTTC,CAISEDRGVQETQYF
TRBV6-1,.,TRBJ2-7,.,TGTGCCAGCAGTGAAGCCCCCGAGCAGTACTTC,CASSEAPEQYF
TRBV7-2,.,TRBJ1-4,TRBD1,TGTGCCAGCAGCATACAGGGGGAGACTAATGAAAAACTGTTTTTT,CASSIQGETNEKLFF
TRBV19,.,TRBJ2-7,.,TGTGCCAGTAGTCACCCCGACAGACGGTACGAGCAGTACTTC,CASSHPDRRYEQYF
TRBV6-5,.,TRBJ2-1,.,TGTGCCAGCAGGGGGGCTGAGCAGTTCTTC,CASRGAEQFF
TRBV19,.,TRBJ1-1,.,TGTGCCAGTAGTCCGCAGGGTGGAAGCACTGAAGCTTTCTTT,CASSPQGGSTEAFF
TRBV19,.,TRBJ1-1,.,TGTGCCAGTAGGATGAGGTCCGGGGTGATTGAAGCTTTCTTT,CASRMRSGVIEAFF
TRBV5-4,.,TRBJ2-7,TRBD1,TGTGCCAGCAGCCCCGACAGGGGGGCCTACGAGCAGTACTTC,CASSPDRGAYEQYF
TRBV27,.,TRBJ1-2,.,TGTGCCAGCAGTTTAGAAGGCAGGGGCGGATATGGCTACACCTTC,CASSLEGRGGYGYTF
TRBV11-2,.,TRBJ2-1,TRBD2,TGTGCCAGCAGCTGGGGACTAGGGGGGAATGAGCAGTTCTTC,CASSWGLGGNEQFF
TRBV5-1,.,TRBJ2-3,TRBD1,TGCGCCAGCAGCTCGGGATGGCAGGGGGCTGCTACAGATACGCAGTATTTT,CASSSGWQGAATDTQYF